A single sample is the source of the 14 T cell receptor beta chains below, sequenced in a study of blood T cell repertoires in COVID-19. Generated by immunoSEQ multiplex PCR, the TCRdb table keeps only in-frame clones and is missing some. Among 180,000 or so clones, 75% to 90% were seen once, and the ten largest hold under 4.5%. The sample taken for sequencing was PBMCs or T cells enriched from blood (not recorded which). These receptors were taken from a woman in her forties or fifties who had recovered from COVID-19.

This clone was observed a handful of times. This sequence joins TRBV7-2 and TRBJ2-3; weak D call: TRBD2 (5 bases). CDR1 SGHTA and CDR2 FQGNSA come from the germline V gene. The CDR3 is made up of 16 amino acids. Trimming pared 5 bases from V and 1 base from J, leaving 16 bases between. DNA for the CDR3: TGTGCCAGCAGCCCCCACCGGGGAATCGGCACAGATACGCAGTATTTT. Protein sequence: CASSPHRGIGTDTQYF.

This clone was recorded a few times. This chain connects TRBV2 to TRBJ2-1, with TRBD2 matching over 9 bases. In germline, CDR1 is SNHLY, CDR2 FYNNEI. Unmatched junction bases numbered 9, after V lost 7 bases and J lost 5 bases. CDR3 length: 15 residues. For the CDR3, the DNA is TGTGCCAGCATTCCACTAGCGGGCGTCAACAATGAGCAGTTCTTC. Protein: CASIPLAGVNNEQFF.

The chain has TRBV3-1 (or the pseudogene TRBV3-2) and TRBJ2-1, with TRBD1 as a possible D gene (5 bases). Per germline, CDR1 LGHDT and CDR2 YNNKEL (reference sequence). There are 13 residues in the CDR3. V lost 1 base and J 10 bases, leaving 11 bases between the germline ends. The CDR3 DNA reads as TGTGCCAGCAGCCAAGCAGGGTCAGGGGAGCAGTTCTTC. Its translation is CASSQAGSGEQFF.

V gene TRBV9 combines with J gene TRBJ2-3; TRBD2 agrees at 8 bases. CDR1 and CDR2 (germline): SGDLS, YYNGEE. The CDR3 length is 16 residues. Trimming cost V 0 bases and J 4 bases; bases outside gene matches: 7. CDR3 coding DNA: TGTGCCAGCAGCGTAGGTAGTAGCGGGAACGCAGATACGCAGTATTTT. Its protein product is CASSVGSSGNADTQYF.

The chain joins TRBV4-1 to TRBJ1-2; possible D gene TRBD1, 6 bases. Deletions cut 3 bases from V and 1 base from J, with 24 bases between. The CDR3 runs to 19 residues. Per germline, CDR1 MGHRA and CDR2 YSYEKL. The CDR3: CASSHSILKRDKYNYGYTF. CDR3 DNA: TGCGCCAGCAGCCACTCTATCCTTAAGCGGGACAAATATAACTATGGCTACACCTTC.

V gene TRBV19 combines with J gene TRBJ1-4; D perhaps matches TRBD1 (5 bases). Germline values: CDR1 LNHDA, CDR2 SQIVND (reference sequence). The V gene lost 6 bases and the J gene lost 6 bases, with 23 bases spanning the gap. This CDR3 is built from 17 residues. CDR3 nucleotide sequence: TGTGCCAGTAGGCCACAAAGCGGGACCGACGGTGATGAAAAACTGTTTTTT. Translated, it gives CASRPQSGTDGDEKLFF. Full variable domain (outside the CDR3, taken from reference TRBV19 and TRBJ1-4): DGGITQSPKYLFRKEGQNVTLSCEQNLNHDAMYWYRQDPGQGLRLIYYSQIVNDFQKGDIAEGYSVSREKKESFPLTVTSAQKNPTAFYLCASRPQSGTDGDEKLFFGSGTQLSVL.

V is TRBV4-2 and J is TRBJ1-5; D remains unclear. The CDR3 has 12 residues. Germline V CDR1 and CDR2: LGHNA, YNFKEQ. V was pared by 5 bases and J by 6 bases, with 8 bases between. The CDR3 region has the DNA TGTGCCAGCAGCGAAGGGAGTCAGCCCCAGCATTTT. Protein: CASSEGSQPQHF.

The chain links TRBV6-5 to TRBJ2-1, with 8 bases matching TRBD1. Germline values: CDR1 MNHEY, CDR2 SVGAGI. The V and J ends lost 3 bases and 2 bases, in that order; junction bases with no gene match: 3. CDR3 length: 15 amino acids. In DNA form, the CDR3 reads TGTGCCAGCAGTTATGACAGGGGACCCTACAATGAGCAGTTCTTC. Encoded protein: CASSYDRGPYNEQFF.

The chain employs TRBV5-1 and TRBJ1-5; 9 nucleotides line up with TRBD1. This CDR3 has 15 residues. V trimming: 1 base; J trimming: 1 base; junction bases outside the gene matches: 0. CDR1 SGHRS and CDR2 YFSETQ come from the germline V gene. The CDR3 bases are TGCGCCAGCAGCTTGACAGGGGGCAGCAATCAGCCCCAGCATTTT. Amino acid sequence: CASSLTGGSNQPQHF.

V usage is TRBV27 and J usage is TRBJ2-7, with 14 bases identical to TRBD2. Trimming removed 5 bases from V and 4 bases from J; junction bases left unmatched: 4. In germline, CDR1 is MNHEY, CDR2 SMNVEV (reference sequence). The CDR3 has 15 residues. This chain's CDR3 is CASSTGTSGSYEQYV. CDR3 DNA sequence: TGTGCCAGCAGTACCGGGACTAGCGGGAGTTACGAGCAGTACGTC.

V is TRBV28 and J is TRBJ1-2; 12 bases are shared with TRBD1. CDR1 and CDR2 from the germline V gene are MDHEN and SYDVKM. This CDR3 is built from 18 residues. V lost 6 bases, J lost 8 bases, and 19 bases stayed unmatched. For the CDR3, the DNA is TGTGCCAGCAGAAATCATGGATATACCGGGACAGGGGGCGGAGGCTACACCTTC. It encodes CASRNHGYTGTGGGGYTF.

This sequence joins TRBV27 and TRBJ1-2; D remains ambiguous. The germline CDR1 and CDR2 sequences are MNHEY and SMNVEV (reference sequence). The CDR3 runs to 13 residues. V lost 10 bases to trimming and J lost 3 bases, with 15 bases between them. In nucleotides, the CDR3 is TGTGCCACGGGGAGGGCGCCCGACTATGGCTACACCTTC. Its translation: CATGRAPDYGYTF.

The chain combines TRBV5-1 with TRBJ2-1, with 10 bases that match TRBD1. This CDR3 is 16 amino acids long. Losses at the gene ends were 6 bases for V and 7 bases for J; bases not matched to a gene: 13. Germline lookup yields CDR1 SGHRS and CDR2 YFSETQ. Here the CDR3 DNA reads TGCGCCAGCACCGCCCACCGGGACAGGGGCGAAAATGAGCAGTTCTTC. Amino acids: CASTAHRDRGENEQFF.

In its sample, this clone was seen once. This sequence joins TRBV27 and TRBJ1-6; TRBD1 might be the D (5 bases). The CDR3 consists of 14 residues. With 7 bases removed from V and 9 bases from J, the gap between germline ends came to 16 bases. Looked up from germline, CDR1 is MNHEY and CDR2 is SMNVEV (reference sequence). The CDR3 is CASNGGAKASPLHF. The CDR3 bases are TGTGCCAGCAATGGTGGGGCTAAGGCTTCACCCCTCCACTTT.